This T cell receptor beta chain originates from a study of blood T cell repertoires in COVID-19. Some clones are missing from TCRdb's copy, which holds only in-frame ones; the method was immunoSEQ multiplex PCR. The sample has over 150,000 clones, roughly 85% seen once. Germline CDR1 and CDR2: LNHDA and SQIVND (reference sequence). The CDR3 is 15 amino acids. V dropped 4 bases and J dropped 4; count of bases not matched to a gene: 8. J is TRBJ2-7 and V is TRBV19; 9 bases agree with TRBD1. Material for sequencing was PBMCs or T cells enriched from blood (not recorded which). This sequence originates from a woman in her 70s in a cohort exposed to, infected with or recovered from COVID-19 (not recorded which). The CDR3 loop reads CASSTAGTGNYEQYF. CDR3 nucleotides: TGTGCCAGTAGTACAGCCGGGACAGGGAATTACGAGCAGTACTTC.